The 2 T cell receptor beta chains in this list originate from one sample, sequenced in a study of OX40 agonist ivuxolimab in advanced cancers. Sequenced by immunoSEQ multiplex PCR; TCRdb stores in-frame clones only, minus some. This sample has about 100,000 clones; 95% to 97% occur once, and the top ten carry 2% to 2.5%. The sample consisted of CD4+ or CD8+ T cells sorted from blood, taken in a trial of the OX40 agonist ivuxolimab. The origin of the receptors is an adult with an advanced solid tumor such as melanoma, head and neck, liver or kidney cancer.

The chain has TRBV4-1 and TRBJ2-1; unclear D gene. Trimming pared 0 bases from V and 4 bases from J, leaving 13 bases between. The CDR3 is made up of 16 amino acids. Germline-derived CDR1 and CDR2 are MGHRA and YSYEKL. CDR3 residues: CASSQESPLGYNEQFF. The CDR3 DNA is TGCGCCAGCAGCCAAGAGTCCCCCTTGGGGTACAATGAGCAGTTCTTC.

This CDR3 reads CASSSTSQSHEQYF. The CDR3 nucleotides read TGTGCCAGCAGCTCCACTAGTCAATCCCACGAGCAGTACTTC. J is TRBJ2-7 and V is TRBV7-9, with D possibly matching TRBD2 (5 bases). CDR1 SEHNR and CDR2 FQNEAQ come from the germline V gene (reference sequence). The CDR3 contains 14 residues. The germline V and J ends were trimmed by 4 bases and 5 bases, with 15 bases remaining between them.